The next 9 T cell receptor beta chains were all read from a single sample in a study of T cell responses to AZD1222 COVID-19 vaccine. Using immunoSEQ multiplex PCR, the repertoire was profiled, and TCRdb retains in-frame clones only, with some absent. The sample has 140,000 to 150,000 clones; 75% to 85% are singletons. Specimen: peripheral blood, collected on day 0 of MenACWY control vaccination. The source of these receptors is an adult in good health.

The chain uses TRBV5-4 and TRBJ1-4; D ambiguous. Germline values: CDR1 SGHNT, CDR2 YYREEE (reference sequence). The CDR3 has 13 amino acids. Trimming removed 4 bases at V and 4 bases at J, with 8 bases between. The CDR3 is CASSEDLNEKLFF. CDR3 DNA sequence: TGTGCCAGCAGCGAGGACCTTAATGAAAAACTGTTTTTT.

The chain joins TRBV20-1 to TRBJ1-1, with D possibly being TRBD1 (5 bases). Per the germline V gene, CDR1 is DFQATT and CDR2 is SNEGSKA (reference sequence). CDR3 length: 11 residues. V lost 8 bases to trimming and J lost 7 bases, with 14 bases between them. The CDR3 here is CSSGPGREAFF. The CDR3 region has the DNA TGCAGTTCGGGACCGGGCCGTGAAGCTTTCTTT.

This clone was seen only once. The chain joins TRBV5-1 to TRBJ1-1; D unclear. V was clipped by 4 bases and J by 2 bases, with 18 bases between them. The germline CDR1 and CDR2 sequences are SGHRS and YFSETQ. The CDR3 runs to 16 residues. The CDR3 region has the DNA TGCGCCAGCAGCATCGGTAGTGGGAACTTAAACACTGAAGCTTTCTTT. As protein: CASSIGSGNLNTEAFF.

V is TRBV29-1 and J is TRBJ1-2; 10 bases map to TRBD1. In germline, CDR1 is SQVTM, CDR2 ANQGSEA. Trimming cost V 7 bases and J 3 bases; bases outside gene matches: 8. The CDR3 totals 14 residues. The CDR3 protein is CSGGGQGEDYGYTF. In DNA, the CDR3 is TGCAGCGGGGGAGGACAGGGGGAGGACTATGGCTACACCTTC.

V gene TRBV4-1 combines with J gene TRBJ1-4, with D tentatively TRBD1 (6 bases). In germline, CDR1 is MGHRA, CDR2 YSYEKL. This CDR3 contains 16 residues. V was cut by 3 bases and J by 0 bases, with 11 bases left in between. CDR3 DNA: TGCGCCAGCAGCCAGGGGGCTACCCCAACTAATGAAAAACTGTTTTTT. Translating gives CASSQGATPTNEKLFF.

The chain combines TRBV4-2 with TRBJ2-7; 9 nucleotides line up with TRBD1. The CDR3 loop spans 15 amino acids. CDR1 LGHNA and CDR2 YNFKEQ come from the germline V gene. V trimming: 5 bases; J trimming: 7 bases; junction bases outside the gene matches: 12. CDR3 region: CASSKQGAGTGEQYF. The CDR3 DNA reads as TGTGCCAGCAGCAAACAGGGGGCAGGGACGGGAGAGCAGTACTTC.

As DNA, the CDR3 is TGTGCCAGCCAGGGGGATAGCACTGAGCAGTTCTTC. Protein product: CASQGDSTEQFF. The chain is built from TRBV6-5 and TRBJ2-1; 7 bases agree with TRBD1. The V and J ends lost 8 bases and 9 bases, in that order; junction bases with no gene match: 7. The CDR3 sequence is 12 residues long. The V gene's germline CDR1 is MNHEY and CDR2 SVGAGI.

The chain joins TRBV28 to TRBJ1-1; the match to TRBD1 covers 7 bases. Germline values: CDR1 MDHEN, CDR2 SYDVKM. V shed 6 bases, J shed 1 base, and the junction held 8 bases outside the gene matches. CDR3 length: 15 amino acids. In nucleotides, the CDR3 is TGTGCCAGCAGATCGATGGGACAGTCGAACACTGAAGCTTTCTTT. Its protein product is CASRSMGQSNTEAFF.

The V call is TRBV5-5, the J call TRBJ2-1; D is possibly TRBD2 (6 bases). This CDR3 is built from 15 residues. Trimming removed 0 bases at V and 7 bases at J, with 14 bases between. Germline V gene sequence: CDR1 SGHKS, CDR2 YYEKEE (reference sequence). The CDR3 DNA follows: TGTGCCAGCAGCTTGGATGCGGGGCTTAGAAATGAGCAGTTCTTC. This encodes CASSLDAGLRNEQFF.